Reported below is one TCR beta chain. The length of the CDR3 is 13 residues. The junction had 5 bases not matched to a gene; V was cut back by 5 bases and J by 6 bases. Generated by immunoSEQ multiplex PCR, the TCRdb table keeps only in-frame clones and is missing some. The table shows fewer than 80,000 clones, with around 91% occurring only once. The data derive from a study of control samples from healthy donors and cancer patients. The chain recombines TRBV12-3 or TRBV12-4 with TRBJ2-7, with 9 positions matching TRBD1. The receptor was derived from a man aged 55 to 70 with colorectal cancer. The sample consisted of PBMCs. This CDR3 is CASSRDRVSEQYF. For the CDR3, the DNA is TGTGCCAGCAGTCGGGACAGGGTAAGCGAGCAGTACTTC.